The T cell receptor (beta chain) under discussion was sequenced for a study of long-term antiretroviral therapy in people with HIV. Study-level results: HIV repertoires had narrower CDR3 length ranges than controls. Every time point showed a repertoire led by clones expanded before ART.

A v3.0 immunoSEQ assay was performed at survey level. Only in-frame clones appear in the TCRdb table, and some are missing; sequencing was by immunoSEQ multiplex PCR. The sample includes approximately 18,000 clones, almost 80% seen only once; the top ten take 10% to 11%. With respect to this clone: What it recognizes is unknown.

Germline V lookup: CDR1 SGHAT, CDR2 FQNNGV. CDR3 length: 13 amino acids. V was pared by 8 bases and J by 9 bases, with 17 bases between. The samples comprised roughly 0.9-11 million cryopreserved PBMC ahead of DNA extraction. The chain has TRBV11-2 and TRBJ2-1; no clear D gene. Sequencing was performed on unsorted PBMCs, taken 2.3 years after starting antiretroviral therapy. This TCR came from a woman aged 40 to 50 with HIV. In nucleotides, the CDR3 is TGTGCCAGCCACTCCTCTCCACGCGGTGAGCAGTTCTTC. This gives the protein CASHSSPRGEQFF.